The following is a T cell receptor beta chain sequence with its context. Its specificity is unknown. There are 13 residues in the CDR3. Germline loops: CDR1 SGHRS, CDR2 YFSETQ. V lost 0 bases and J lost 6, with 9 bases in between. The sample is drawn from a study of T cell repertoires in cytomegalovirus infection. Across the whole study: From public TCR beta signatures came an indication of both CMV infection and matching HLA type. General study findings and limits: Dominating the ex vivo response were HLA-C-restricted CMV-specific TCR beta clonotypes.

TCRdb reanalysed the reads using MiXCR and keeps one entry per CDR3 protein. The table has nearly 450,000 distinct CDR3 sequences, 25% to 40% seen once; the top ten hold about an eighth. The sample taken for sequencing was PBMCs. This chain uses TRBV5-1 with TRBJ1-1; D not resolved. This receptor was taken from a human donor in good health (CMV status not recorded). Some clones in this sample may be carry-over from other donors' samples. DNA of the CDR3: TGCGCCAGCAGCTTGGGCGTCGGGGCTGAAGCTTTCTTT. Translating it yields CASSLGVGAEAFF. Together with reference TRBV5-1 and TRBJ1-1, the CDR3 gives the full variable domain: KAGVTQTPRYLIKTRGQQVTLSCSPISGHRSVSWYQQTPGQGLQFLFEYFSETQRNKGNFPGRFSGRQFSNSRSEMNVSTLELGDSALYLCASSLGVGAEAFFGQGTRLTVV.